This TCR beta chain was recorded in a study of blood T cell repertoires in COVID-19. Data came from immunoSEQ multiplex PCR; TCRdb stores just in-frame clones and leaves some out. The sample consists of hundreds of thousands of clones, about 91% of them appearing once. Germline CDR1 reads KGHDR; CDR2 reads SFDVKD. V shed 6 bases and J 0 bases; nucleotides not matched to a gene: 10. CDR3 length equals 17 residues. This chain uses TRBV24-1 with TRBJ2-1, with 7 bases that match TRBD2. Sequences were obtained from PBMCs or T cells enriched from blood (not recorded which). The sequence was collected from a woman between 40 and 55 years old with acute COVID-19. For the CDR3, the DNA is TGTGCCACCAGTTCTCCCACCTCTAGCGGCTCCTACAATGAGCAGTTCTTC. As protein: CATSSPTSSGSYNEQFF.